The rows below give T cell receptor beta chains drawn from one sample of a study of blood T cells in healthy people across ages. A single record per CDR3 protein comes from TCRdb applying MiXCR to the 5' RACE reads. The sample consists of about 1.8 million distinct CDR3 sequences, about 50% of them appearing once. The sequenced material came from blood. The receptors here all came from a woman between 40 and 55 years old in good health. CDR3s include the opening cysteine and the closing phenylalanine or tryptophan. The D gene is left open where the match is weak. Clone size, where shown, is once, few, many, or a class for clones that have expanded.

V gene	clone size	D gene	J gene	CDR3 DNA	CDR3 protein
TRBV15	few	TRBD1	TRBJ2-5	TGTGCCACCAGCAGAGCCGGGACAGCAGTTGGGACCCAGTACTTC	CATSRAGTAVGTQYF
TRBV27	NA	NA	TRBJ1-6	TGTGCCAGCAGTTTAGGGGGAGTAATTAGTTCACCCCTCCACTTT	CASSLGGVISSPLHF
TRBV29-1	NA	NA	TRBJ2-1	TGCAGCACTCCACGGGGTATACCCTACAGTGAGCAGTTCTTC	CSTPRGIPYSEQFF
TRBV20-1	NA	NA	TRBJ2-7	TGCAGTCCAAGAAGGACAGATGGTAGGGAGCAGTACTTC	CSPRRTDGREQYF
TRBV4-3	NA	NA	TRBJ1-1	TGCGCCAGCAGCCATAGTAAGCGGACTGAAGCTTTCTTT	CASSHSKRTEAFF
TRBV20-1	NA	NA	TRBJ1-1	TGCAGTGCTAGAACTCCGGGACTAAGGACTGAAGCTTTCTTT	CSARTPGLRTEAFF
TRBV6-5	many	NA	TRBJ2-1	TGTGCCAGCAGCGTCACTAGTTACAATGAGCAGTTCTTC	CASSVTSYNEQFF
TRBV6-1	NA	NA	TRBJ2-3	TGTGCCAGCAGTACGGCCCCTCGGGGCATATACACAGATACGCAGTATTTT	CASSTAPRGIYTDTQYF
TRBV7-9	NA	NA	TRBJ1-1	TGTGCCAGCAGCTTAGGGGCCGGCAGGAGAAACACTGAAGCTTTCTTT	CASSLGAGRRNTEAFF
TRBV6-1	few	NA	TRBJ2-3	TGTGCCAGCCATCGATCAGGGATGGTCAATACGCAGTATTTT	CASHRSGMVNTQYF
TRBV6-6	few	NA	TRBJ2-7	TGTGCCAGCAGCCACCGGGTCGAGCAGTACTTC	CASSHRVEQYF
TRBV6-1	few	TRBD2	TRBJ2-7	TGTGCCAGCAGTGAAGCGGTTCCGGGGGGGGAGCAGTACTTC	CASSEAVPGGEQYF